The rows below give T cell receptor beta chains drawn from one sample of a study of blood T cell repertoires in COVID-19. Libraries were prepared by immunoSEQ multiplex PCR; TCRdb keeps only in-frame clonotypes and omits some of them. This repertoire shows a few hundred thousand clones, nearly 90% found once; its top ten account for roughly 4.8%. The sequenced sample consisted of peripheral blood. All receptors come from a woman between 40 and 50 years old who had recovered from COVID-19. The CDR3 runs from the conserved cysteine through the conserved F or W.

v_gene	j_gene	CDR3aa
TRBV11-2	TRBJ1-3	CASSLAGNYGNTIYF
TRBV10-3	TRBJ1-5	CAISPGQGAQPQHF
TRBV2	TRBJ2-2	CASRLSQGAGELFF
TRBV3-1/TRBV3-2	TRBJ2-2	CASSQDNGRTTGELFF
TRBV2	TRBJ2-6	CASSSRGSGANVLTF
TRBV4-2	TRBJ1-5	CASSHREGSNQPQHF
TRBV7-9	TRBJ2-5	CASSIAGEETQYF
TRBV7-2	TRBJ1-3	CASSLAFGNTIYF
TRBV7-2	TRBJ2-1	CASSLSVLAGPNSGNEQFF
TRBV7-7	TRBJ2-5	CASSFRGPSAGETQYF
TRBV5-1	TRBJ2-5	CASSLWQGLETQYF
TRBV30	TRBJ1-2	CAWMRNGYTF
TRBV7-9	TRBJ1-1	CASSLGTATEAFF
TRBV3-1/TRBV3-2	TRBJ1-3	CASSPLSGGWEGNTIYF
TRBV24-1	TRBJ1-6	CATSDPTENNSPLHF
TRBV4-3	TRBJ2-1	CASSQSLAGAGEQFF